This T cell receptor beta chain was captured in a study of T cell responses to AZD1222 COVID-19 vaccine. Study findings and constraints: Reportedly, close to half of spike-specific TCRs are directed against unmutated variant regions. Without day 14 samples, only post-peak T cell repertoires were studied.

Clones were sequenced by immunoSEQ multiplex PCR, and TCRdb holds only the in-frame ones, with some missing. The table lists 100,000 to 120,000 clones, roughly nine tenths of them singletons. Note on this clone: The antigen is unknown.

This sequence was found in an adult who received the AZD1222 COVID-19 vaccine. The sample was peripheral blood, taken 28 days after the second AZD1222 dose.

The CDR3 protein is CASSFSDSRSGSPLHF. As DNA, the CDR3 is TGTGCCAGCAGCTTTAGCGACAGCCGATCAGGTTCACCCCTCCACTTT. The chain combines TRBV7-9 with TRBJ1-6; the D gene is possibly TRBD1 (5 bases). V was pared by 3 bases and J by 9 bases, with 18 bases between. Germline CDR1 reads SEHNR; CDR2 reads FQNEAQ (reference sequence). The CDR3 is made up of 16 amino acids.